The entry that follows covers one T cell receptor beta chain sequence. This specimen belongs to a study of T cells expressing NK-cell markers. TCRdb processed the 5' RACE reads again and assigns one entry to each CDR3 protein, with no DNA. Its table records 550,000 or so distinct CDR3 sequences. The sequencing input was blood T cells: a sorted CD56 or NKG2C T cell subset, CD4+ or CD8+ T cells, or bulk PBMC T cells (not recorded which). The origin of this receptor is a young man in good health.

This CDR3 is CAIRDVDRVGYTF. The chain is built from TRBV10-3 and TRBJ1-2. Per the germline V gene, CDR1 is ENHRY and CDR2 is SYGVKD. The CDR3 runs 13 residues.